The 7 T cell receptor beta chains given below trace back to one sample, sequenced in a study of blood T cell repertoires in COVID-19. Only in-frame clones appear in the TCRdb table, and some are missing; sequencing was by immunoSEQ multiplex PCR. This table holds some 75,000 clones, approximately 80% found once. The sequenced sample was peripheral blood. The receptor source for this set is a man over 45 with COVID-19, enrolled during active disease.

V is TRBV30 and J is TRBJ2-4; tentatively, D is TRBD1 (7 bases). The CDR3 runs 15 residues. Germline CDR1 reads GTSNPN; CDR2 reads SVGIG (reference sequence). V lost 4 bases and J 4 bases, leaving 17 bases between the germline ends. The CDR3 sequence: CAWIRPGGRKNIQYF. CDR3 coding DNA: TGTGCCTGGATCCGGCCAGGGGGGCGAAAAAACATTCAGTACTTC. Full variable domain (missing parts from reference TRBV30 and TRBJ2-4): SQTIHQWPATLVQPVGSPLSLECTVEGTSNPNLYWYRQAAGRGLQLLFYSVGIGQISSEVPQNLSASRPQDRQFILSSKKLLLSDSGFYLCAWIRPGGRKNIQYFGAGTRLSVL.

The V and J genes are TRBV6-5 and TRBJ1-5; the D is unclear. V was shortened by 0 bases and J by 7 bases, with 7 bases between the two germline ends. The CDR3 has 13 amino acids. Germline V CDR1 and CDR2: MNHEY, SVGAGI. The CDR3: CASSYSRTQPQHF. The DNA for the CDR3 is TGTGCCAGCAGTTACTCGAGAACCCAGCCCCAGCATTTT.

The chain couples TRBV28 to TRBJ1-1; D is ambiguous. Germline V lookup: CDR1 MDHEN, CDR2 SYDVKM. Trimming removed 7 bases at V and 1 base at J, with 7 bases between. The length of the CDR3 is 12 residues. CDR3 in DNA: TGTGCCAGCAAACACCCGAACACTGAAGCTTTCTTT. Residues: CASKHPNTEAFF.

V is TRBV19 and J is TRBJ2-6; perhaps TRBD2 as D (6 bases). Germline-derived CDR1 and CDR2 are LNHDA and SQIVND (reference sequence). This CDR3 contains 17 residues. V gave up 11 bases and J gave up 0 bases, with 20 bases separating them. For the CDR3, the DNA is TGTGCCTCCTATGGGGTAGCGGCAGACTCTGGGGCCAACGTCCTGACTTTC. Its protein is CASYGVAADSGANVLTF.

In this sample, this clone turned up once. V usage is TRBV18 and J usage is TRBJ1-1; D is perhaps TRBD1 (6 bases). Germline assignment: CDR1 KGHSH and CDR2 LQKENI. The germline V and J ends were trimmed by 1 base and 3 bases, with 9 bases remaining between them. The CDR3 sequence is 14 residues long. This CDR3 is CASSPRSGDTEAFF. In nucleotides, the CDR3 is TGTGCCAGCTCACCACGGTCAGGGGACACTGAAGCTTTCTTT.

This chain joins TRBV4-1 and TRBJ2-5, with 7 bases matching TRBD1. CDR1 is MGHRA, CDR2 YSYEKL, per germline. V trimming: 3 bases; J trimming: 5 bases; junction bases outside the gene matches: 6. The CDR3 is made up of 14 amino acids. CDR3 coding DNA: TGCGCCAGCAGCCATCCGACAGGGTTGGAGACCCAGTACTTC. This encodes CASSHPTGLETQYF.

This clone was counted a few times. The chain carries TRBV28 and TRBJ1-5, with no clear D. Trimming stripped 3 bases from V and 0 bases from J, with 3 bases between. Germline lookup yields CDR1 MDHEN and CDR2 SYDVKM. This CDR3 is built from 13 residues. CDR3 protein: CASSFGSNQPQHF. In DNA form, the CDR3 reads TGTGCCAGCAGTTTCGGTAGCAATCAGCCCCAGCATTTT.